The rows below give T cell receptor beta chains drawn from one sample of a study of T cell changes during pregnancy in multiple sclerosis. Only in-frame clones appear in the TCRdb table, and some are missing; sequencing was by immunoSEQ multiplex PCR. Among about 57,000 clones listed, approximately 90% were seen once. The starting material was peripheral blood, obtained after pregnancy. These TCRs come from a female donor in good health, enrolled as a control in a pregnancy study. Both conserved end residues are part of each CDR3. The D gene is left open where the match is weak. Expanded clones are given a class, and other clones once, few, many or no size at all.

clone size: -
D gene: -
J gene: TRBJ2-1
V gene: TRBV4-3
CDR3 protein: CASSQELHLSVPGNEQFF
CDR3 DNA: TGCGCCAGCAGCCAAGAACTCCACCTTAGCGTACCCGGCAATGAGCAGTTCTTC

clone size: -
D gene: TRBD2
J gene: TRBJ2-7
V gene: TRBV2
CDR3 protein: CASPGSSGTYEQYF
CDR3 DNA: TGTGCCAGCCCAGGGTCTAGCGGAACCTACGAGCAGTACTTC

clone size: -
D gene: TRBD1
J gene: TRBJ2-3
V gene: TRBV19
CDR3 protein: CASSIGQGPDTQYF
CDR3 DNA: TGTGCCAGTAGTATCGGACAGGGCCCAGATACGCAGTATTTT

clone size: few
D gene: TRBD1
J gene: TRBJ2-7
V gene: TRBV7-8
CDR3 protein: CASSPDRGEQYF
CDR3 DNA: TGTGCCAGCAGCCCTGACAGGGGCGAGCAGTACTTC

clone size: -
D gene: -
J gene: TRBJ1-2
V gene: TRBV25-1
CDR3 protein: CASSEWVTDYGYTF
CDR3 DNA: TGTGCCAGCAGTGAATGGGTGACAGACTATGGCTACACCTTC

clone size: few
D gene: -
J gene: TRBJ2-1
V gene: TRBV4-1
CDR3 protein: CASSLSRLLLAASGNEQFF
CDR3 DNA: TGCGCCAGCAGCCTTTCCCGCCTTCTACTAGCAGCATCGGGGAATGAGCAGTTCTTC

clone size: -
D gene: -
J gene: TRBJ1-4
V gene: TRBV29-1
CDR3 protein: CSVGKGVNEKLFF
CDR3 DNA: TGCAGCGTTGGGAAGGGAGTGAACGAAAAACTGTTTTTT

clone size: few
D gene: -
J gene: TRBJ1-1
V gene: TRBV5-5
CDR3 protein: CASSKTADPEAFF
CDR3 DNA: TGTGCCAGCAGCAAGACCGCGGATCCTGAAGCTTTCTTT

clone size: -
D gene: -
J gene: TRBJ1-3
V gene: TRBV2
CDR3 protein: CASSPAEVGNTIYF
CDR3 DNA: TGTGCCAGCAGTCCCGCTGAGGTCGGAAACACCATATATTTT

clone size: few
D gene: -
J gene: TRBJ2-2
V gene: TRBV2
CDR3 protein: CASNAQGPTGELFF
CDR3 DNA: TGTGCCAGCAACGCGCAGGGGCCCACCGGGGAGCTGTTTTTT

clone size: -
D gene: TRBD2
J gene: TRBJ2-7
V gene: TRBV11-3
CDR3 protein: CASSFGLAGDDSYEQYF
CDR3 DNA: TGTGCCAGCAGCTTCGGACTAGCGGGAGACGACTCCTACGAGCAGTACTTC

clone size: once
D gene: -
J gene: TRBJ2-2
V gene: TRBV6-6
CDR3 protein: CASSYRRGNTGELFF
CDR3 DNA: TGTGCCAGCAGTTACCGGCGGGGGAACACCGGGGAGCTGTTTTTT